This TCR beta chain emerged from a study of identical twins. Findings and caveats of the study: Diverse VJ usage suggested most zero-insertion clonotypes were not invariant T cells. The authors drew conclusions from cross-sectional statistical analysis rather than following the same donors. Modelling approaches yielded underestimates of out-of-frame TCR alpha sharing between monozygotic twins.

Addition of a universal primer site occurred through template switching, and cDNA carried unique molecular identifiers. TCRdb re-called the 5' RACE reads with MiXCR, one entry per CDR3 protein. The data show fewer than 250,000 distinct CDR3 sequences, 7% to 8.5% seen once. There are 11 residues in the CDR3. V was trimmed by 9 bases and J by 7 bases, leaving 12 bases between them. The germline CDR1 and CDR2 sequences are MDHEN and SYDVKM. This clonotype appeared a few times. Its antigen is currently unknown. These data also formed part of another study, on yellow fever vaccine responses in identical twins.

Input material: CD8+ T cells sorted from blood. This clonotype originated in a woman aged 18-35 years in good health. V is TRBV28 and J is TRBJ1-1; D call uncertain. CDR3 nucleotide sequence: TGTGCCAGATATGACAATAATGAAGCTTTCTTT. Protein: CARYDNNEAFF.